This T cell receptor beta chain came from a study of blood T cell repertoires in COVID-19. Study-level background: T cells, B-cell-depleted T cells, or PBMCs supplied cDNA or gDNA.

Donors of Cohort 3 who recovered were those that had two negative PCRs, clearance, or symptom resolution. This clone was detected only a few times. Germline V gives CDR1 KGHSH, CDR2 LQKENI. The CDR3 loop spans 19 amino acids. The V and J ends lost 3 bases and 0 bases respectively, with 21 bases between them. Only in-frame clones appear in the TCRdb table, and some are missing; sequencing was by immunoSEQ multiplex PCR. This sample yields approximately 300,000 clones, of which around 87% are seen a single time; about 5.4% belongs to the top ten. This chain links TRBV18 with TRBJ1-3; D is possibly TRBD1 (6 bases). Sequencing was done on a sample of PBMCs or T cells enriched from blood (not recorded which). The TCR sequence derives from a woman aged 25 to 39 who had recovered from COVID-19. CDR3 residues: CASSPVRQAQRGSGNTIYF. Here the CDR3 DNA reads TGTGCCAGCTCACCCGTACGACAGGCCCAGAGGGGCTCTGGAAACACCATATATTTT.